This is a list of T cell receptor beta chains from one sample in a study of early T cells in non-severe SARS-CoV-2 infection. From the 5' RACE reads, TCRdb called clonotypes with MiXCR, one entry per CDR3 protein. The sample lists 55,000 to 65,000 distinct CDR3 sequences, around 13% seen once, with roughly 1.4% in the top ten. This material consisted of whole blood, taken at baseline. The origin of the receptors is an adult who was a healthcare worker with PCR-confirmed SARS-CoV-2 infection or an uninfected control (not recorded which). The CDR3 runs from the conserved cysteine through the conserved F or W. The size of a clone is reported for some rows only, either as once, few or many, or as a class for expanded clones.

17	TRBV6-5	few	CASSKRQTSSYNSPLHF
12	TRBV7-9	NA	CASSLGSREQYF
13	TRBV19	NA	CASKDTNTGELFF
15	TRBV10-2	few	CASSEGLANTGELFF
13	TRBV30	NA	CAWRNPGGTEAFF
16	TRBV12-3/TRBV12-4	few	CASSVGRVGPNSPLHF
13	TRBV7-9	NA	CASTPGAVYGYTF
16	TRBV12-3/TRBV12-4	NA	CASSSNFKSPIGELFF
16	TRBV5-1	NA	CASSGQGARSTGELFF
14	TRBV6-2/TRBV6-3	NA	CASSLTGQFQPQHF
15	TRBV6-4	many	CASSDSRGASNEQFF
11	TRBV6-2/TRBV6-3	few	CASTGGNIQYF
14	TRBV7-9	NA	CASSSRPDSYEQYF
11	TRBV24-1	NA	CASQGELGYTF
16	TRBV5-4	few	CASSSSPRGPSYEQYF
17	TRBV11-2	NA	CASSARASGRTYNEQFF
15	TRBV28	NA	CASNGREGSGNTIYF
14	TRBV28	few	CASSSGTGAEKLFF
14	TRBV18	many	CASSPTHRGYEQYF
15	TRBV9	few	CASSLGPGFSYEQYF
14	TRBV7-9	many	CASSLTGLTGGYTF
14	TRBV20-1	few	CSAAKHPVGETQYF
16	TRBV12-3/TRBV12-4	few	CASSLSGDRIFYEQYF
12	TRBV2	NA	CASSARGYEQYF
13	TRBV7-2	once	CASTDRIGTEQFF
15	TRBV7-9	NA	CASSALGMSTDTQYF
12	TRBV6-2/TRBV6-3	few	CASRTDSDTQYF
14	TRBV7-2	NA	CASSDRVSGNTIYF
15	TRBV12-3/TRBV12-4	many	CASNLSGQGAGEQYF
13	TRBV10-3	many	CAISELPSTEAFF
14	TRBV6-1	NA	CASSEQGQGWEQYF
14	TRBV6-4	many	CASSGSGVGGELFF
15	TRBV6-6	NA	CASSARTLNHDEQYF
11	TRBV12-3/TRBV12-4	few	CASNEGDTQYF
11	TRBV20-1	NA	CSALTDYEQYF
11	TRBV29-1	few	CSVEDRPGLFF
15	TRBV7-9	many	CASSLVGLAVETQYF
14	TRBV18	few	CASSPRSRENEQYF
15	TRBV6-2/TRBV6-3	NA	CASSLSGGRPYEQYF
16	TRBV27	many	CASSFQWTGWQETQYF
13	TRBV12-3/TRBV12-4	NA	CASSLGGTYGYTF
12	TRBV15	NA	CATAGQGAVQYF
14	TRBV12-3/TRBV12-4	many	CASSPGLTNPKRFF
15	TRBV11-2	few	CASSLRDSMTYEQYF
18	TRBV20-1	NA	CSARSTGGGPILNTEAFF
12	TRBV11-2	NA	CASSFVNTEAFF
15	TRBV5-6	many	CASSLFHFGEDTQYF
15	TRBV5-4	many	CASSFAGGSYNEQFF
16	TRBV6-6	many	CASSQGSGRAKDTQYF
14	TRBV20-1	few	CSATGQGFGTEAFF
14	TRBV7-9	few	CASSATGTYTEAFF
15	TRBV27	few	CASSPDSGRHNEQFF
13	TRBV2	few	CASSGDGQETQYF
18	TRBV4-1	NA	CASSQDYRPGSGADTQYF
16	TRBV20-1	few	CSARASGVSGANVLTF
15	TRBV27	NA	CASRRQGGRGDTQYF
13	TRBV7-9	few	CASSLGFSLEQYF
14	TRBV9	NA	CASSVTGNNYGYTF
12	TRBV27	few	CASRGPDYGYTF